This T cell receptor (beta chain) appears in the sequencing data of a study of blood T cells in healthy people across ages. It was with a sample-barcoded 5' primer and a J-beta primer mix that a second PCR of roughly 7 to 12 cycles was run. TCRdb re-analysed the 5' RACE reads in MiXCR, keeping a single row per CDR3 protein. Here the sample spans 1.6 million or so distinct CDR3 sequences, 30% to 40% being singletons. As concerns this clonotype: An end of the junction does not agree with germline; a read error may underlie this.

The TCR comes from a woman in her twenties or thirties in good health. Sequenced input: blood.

The CDR3 nucleotides are TGTGCCAGCAGCGCTCTTGGGGGAGCTGGTAATTCACCCCGCCACTTT. Protein product: CASSALGGAGNSPRHF. This rearrangement joins TRBV7-6 to TRBJ1-6; perhaps TRBD1 as D (5 bases). The CDR3 is made up of 16 amino acids. Per germline, CDR1 SGHVS and CDR2 FNYEAQ.